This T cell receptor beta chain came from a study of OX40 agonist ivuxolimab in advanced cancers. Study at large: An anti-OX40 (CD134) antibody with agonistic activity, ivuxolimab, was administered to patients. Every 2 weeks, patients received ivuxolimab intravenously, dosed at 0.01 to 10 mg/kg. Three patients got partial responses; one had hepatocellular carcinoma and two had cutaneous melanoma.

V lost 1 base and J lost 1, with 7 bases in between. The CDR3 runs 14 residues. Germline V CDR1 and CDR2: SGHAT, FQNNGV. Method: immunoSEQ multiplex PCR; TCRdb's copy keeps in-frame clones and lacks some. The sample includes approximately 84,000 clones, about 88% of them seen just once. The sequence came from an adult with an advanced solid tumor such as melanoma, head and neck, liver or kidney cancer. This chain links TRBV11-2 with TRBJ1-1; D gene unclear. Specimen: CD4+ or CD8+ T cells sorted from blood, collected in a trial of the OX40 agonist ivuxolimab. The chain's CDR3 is CASSLGGRNTEAFF. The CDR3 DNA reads TGTGCCAGCAGCTTAGGAGGGCGGAACACTGAAGCTTTCTTT.